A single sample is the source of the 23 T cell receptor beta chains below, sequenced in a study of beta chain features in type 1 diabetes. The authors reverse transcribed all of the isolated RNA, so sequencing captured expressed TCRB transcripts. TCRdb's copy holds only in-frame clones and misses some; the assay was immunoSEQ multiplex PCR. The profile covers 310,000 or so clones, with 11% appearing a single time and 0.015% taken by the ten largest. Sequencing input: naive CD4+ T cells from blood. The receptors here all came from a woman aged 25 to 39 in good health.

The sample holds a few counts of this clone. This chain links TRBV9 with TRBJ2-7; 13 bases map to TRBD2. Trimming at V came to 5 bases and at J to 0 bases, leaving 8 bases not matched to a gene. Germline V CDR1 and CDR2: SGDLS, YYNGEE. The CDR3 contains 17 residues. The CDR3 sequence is CASSRLAGGPRSYEQYF. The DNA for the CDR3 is TGTGCCAGCAGTAGACTAGCGGGAGGCCCACGCTCCTACGAGCAGTACTTC.

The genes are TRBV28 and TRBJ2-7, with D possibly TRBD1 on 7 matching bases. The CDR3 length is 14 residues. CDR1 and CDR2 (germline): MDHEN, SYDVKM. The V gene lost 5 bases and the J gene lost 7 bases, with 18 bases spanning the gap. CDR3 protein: CASSVTGTFMEQYF. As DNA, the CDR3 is TGTGCCAGCAGTGTGACAGGGACTTTTATGGAGCAGTACTTC. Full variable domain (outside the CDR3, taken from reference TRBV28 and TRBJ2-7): DVKVTQSSRYLVKRTGEKVFLECVQDMDHENMFWYRQDPGLGLRLIYFSYDVKMKEKGDIPEGYSVSREKKERFSLILESASTNQTSMYLCASSVTGTFMEQYFGPGTRLTVT.

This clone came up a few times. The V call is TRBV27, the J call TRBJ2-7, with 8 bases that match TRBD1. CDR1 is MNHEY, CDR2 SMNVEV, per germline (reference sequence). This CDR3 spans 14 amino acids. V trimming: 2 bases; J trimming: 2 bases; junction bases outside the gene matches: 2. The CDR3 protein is CASSLATGAYEQYF. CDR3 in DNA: TGTGCCAGCAGTTTAGCGACAGGGGCCTACGAGCAGTACTTC.

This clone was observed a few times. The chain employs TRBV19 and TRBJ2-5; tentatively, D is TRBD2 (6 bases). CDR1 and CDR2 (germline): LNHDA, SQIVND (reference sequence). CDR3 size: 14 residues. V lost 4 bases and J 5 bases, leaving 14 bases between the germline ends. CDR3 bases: TGTGCCAGTAGTACCCGGGCCGGGAGCGAGACCCAGTACTTC. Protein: CASSTRAGSETQYF. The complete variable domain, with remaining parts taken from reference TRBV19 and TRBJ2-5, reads DGGITQSPKYLFRKEGQNVTLSCEQNLNHDAMYWYRQDPGQGLRLIYYSQIVNDFQKGDIAEGYSVSREKKESFPLTVTSAQKNPTAFYLCASSTRAGSETQYFGPGTRLLVL.

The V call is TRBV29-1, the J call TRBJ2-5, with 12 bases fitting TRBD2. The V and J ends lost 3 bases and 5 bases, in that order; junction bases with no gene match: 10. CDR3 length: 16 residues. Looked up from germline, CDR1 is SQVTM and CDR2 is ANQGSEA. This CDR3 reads CSVDPSWTSGNETQYF. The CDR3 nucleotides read TGCAGCGTTGATCCTTCTTGGACTAGCGGGAACGAGACCCAGTACTTC.

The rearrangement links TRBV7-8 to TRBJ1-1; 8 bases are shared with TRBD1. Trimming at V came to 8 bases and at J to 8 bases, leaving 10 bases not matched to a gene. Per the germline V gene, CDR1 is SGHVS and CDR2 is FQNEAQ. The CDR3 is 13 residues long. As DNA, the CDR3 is TGTGCCAGCGCTTCAACAGGGGGTGGGGAAGCTTTCTTT. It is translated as CASASTGGGEAFF.

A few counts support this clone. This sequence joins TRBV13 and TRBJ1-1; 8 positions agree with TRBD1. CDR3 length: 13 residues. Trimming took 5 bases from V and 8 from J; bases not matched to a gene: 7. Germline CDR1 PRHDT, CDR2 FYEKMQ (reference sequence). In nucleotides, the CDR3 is TGTGCCAGCAGCCTAACTAGGACAGGGGAAGCTTTCTTT. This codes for CASSLTRTGEAFF.

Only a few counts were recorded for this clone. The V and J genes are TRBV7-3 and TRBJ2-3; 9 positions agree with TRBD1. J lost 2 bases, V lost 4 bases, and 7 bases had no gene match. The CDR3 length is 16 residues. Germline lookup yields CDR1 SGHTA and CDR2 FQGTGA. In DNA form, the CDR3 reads TGTGCCAGCAGCTCCTCCGGGACAGGGAACACAGATACGCAGTATTTT. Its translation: CASSSSGTGNTDTQYF.

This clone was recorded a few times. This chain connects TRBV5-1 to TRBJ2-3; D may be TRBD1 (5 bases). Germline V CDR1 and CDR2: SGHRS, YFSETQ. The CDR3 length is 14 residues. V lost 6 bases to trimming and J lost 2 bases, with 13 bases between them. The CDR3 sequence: CASNPGLYTDTQYF. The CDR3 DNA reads TGCGCCAGCAACCCAGGGCTTTACACAGATACGCAGTATTTT.

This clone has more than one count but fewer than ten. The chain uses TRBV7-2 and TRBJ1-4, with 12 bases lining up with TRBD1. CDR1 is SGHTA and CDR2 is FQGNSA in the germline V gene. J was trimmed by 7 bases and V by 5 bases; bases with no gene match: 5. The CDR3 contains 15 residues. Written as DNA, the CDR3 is TGTGCCAGCAGCCGGGGACAGGGGGCTCGTGAAAAACTGTTTTTT. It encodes CASSRGQGAREKLFF.

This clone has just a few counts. This CDR3 reads CASSFSRGPAGNQPQHF. CDR3 nucleotides: TGTGCCAGCAGTTTCTCCAGGGGCCCGGCGGGCAATCAGCCCCAGCATTTT. V is TRBV28 and J is TRBJ1-5, with a possible D match to TRBD1 (6 bases). Germline V lookup: CDR1 MDHEN, CDR2 SYDVKM. The CDR3 consists of 17 residues. V lost 3 bases, J lost 2 bases, and 17 bases lay in between. The complete variable domain, with remaining parts taken from reference TRBV28 and TRBJ1-5, reads DVKVTQSSRYLVKRTGEKVFLECVQDMDHENMFWYRQDPGLGLRLIYFSYDVKMKEKGDIPEGYSVSREKKERFSLILESASTNQTSMYLCASSFSRGPAGNQPQHFGDGTRLSIL.

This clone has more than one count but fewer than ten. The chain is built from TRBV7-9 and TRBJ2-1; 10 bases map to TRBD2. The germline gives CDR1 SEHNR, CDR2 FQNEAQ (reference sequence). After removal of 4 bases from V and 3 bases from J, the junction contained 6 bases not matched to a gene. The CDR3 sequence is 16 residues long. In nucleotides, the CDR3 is TGTGCCAGCAGCTCCCAGCGGGAGGGGAACTACAATGAGCAGTTCTTC. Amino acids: CASSSQREGNYNEQFF.

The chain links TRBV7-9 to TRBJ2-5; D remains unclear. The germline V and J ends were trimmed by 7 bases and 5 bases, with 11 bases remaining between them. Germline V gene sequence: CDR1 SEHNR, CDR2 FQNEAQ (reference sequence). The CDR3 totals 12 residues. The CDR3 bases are TGTGCCAGCATGCTAGAGCCTGAGACCCAGTACTTC. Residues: CASMLEPETQYF.

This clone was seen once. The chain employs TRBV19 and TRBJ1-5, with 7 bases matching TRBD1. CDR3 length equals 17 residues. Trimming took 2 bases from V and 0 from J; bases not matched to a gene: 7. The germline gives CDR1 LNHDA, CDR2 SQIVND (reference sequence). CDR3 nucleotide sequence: TGTGCCAGTAGTATACGGGACAGTTCGAGTAGCAATCAGCCCCAGCATTTT. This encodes CASSIRDSSSSNQPQHF.

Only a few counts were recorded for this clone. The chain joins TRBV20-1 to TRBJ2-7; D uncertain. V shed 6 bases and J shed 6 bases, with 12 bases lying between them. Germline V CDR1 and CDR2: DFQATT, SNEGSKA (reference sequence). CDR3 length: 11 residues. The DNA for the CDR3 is TGCAGTGCCTCGATAGCTGTCGAGCAGTACTTC. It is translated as CSASIAVEQYF.

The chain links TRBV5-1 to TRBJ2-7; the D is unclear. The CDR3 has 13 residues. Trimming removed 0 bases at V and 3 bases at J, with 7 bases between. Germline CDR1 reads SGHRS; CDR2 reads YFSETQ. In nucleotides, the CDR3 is TGCGCCAGCAGCTTGGCCGTCGGCTACGAGCAGTACTTC. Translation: CASSLAVGYEQYF.

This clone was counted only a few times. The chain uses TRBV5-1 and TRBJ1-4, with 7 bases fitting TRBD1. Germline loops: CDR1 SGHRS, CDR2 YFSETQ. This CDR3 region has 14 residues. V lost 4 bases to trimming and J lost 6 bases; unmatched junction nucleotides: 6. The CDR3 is CASSLRQGDEKLFF. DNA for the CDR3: TGCGCCAGCAGCCTAAGACAGGGAGATGAAAAACTGTTTTTT.

CDR3 protein: CASSTQGFEAFF. CDR3 coding DNA: TGTGCCAGCAGCACGCAGGGGTTTGAAGCTTTCTTT. The chain uses TRBV7-2 and TRBJ1-1; D is possibly TRBD1 (6 bases). V lost 5 bases and J 7 bases, leaving 11 bases between the germline ends. The germline V gene has CDR1 SGHTA and CDR2 FQGNSA. The CDR3 length is 12 residues.

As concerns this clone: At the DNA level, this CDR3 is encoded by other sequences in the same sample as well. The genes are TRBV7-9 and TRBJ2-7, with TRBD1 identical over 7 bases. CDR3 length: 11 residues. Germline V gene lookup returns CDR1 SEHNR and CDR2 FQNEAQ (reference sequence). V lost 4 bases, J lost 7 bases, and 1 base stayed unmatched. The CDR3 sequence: CASSSGGEQYF. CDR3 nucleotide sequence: TGTGCCAGCAGCTCAGGGGGAGAGCAGTACTTC.

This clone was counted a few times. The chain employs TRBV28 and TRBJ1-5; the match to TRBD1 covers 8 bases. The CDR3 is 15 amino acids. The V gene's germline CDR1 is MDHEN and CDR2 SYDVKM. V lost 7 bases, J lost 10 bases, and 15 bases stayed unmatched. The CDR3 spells CASTRTGSNSRPQHF. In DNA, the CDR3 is TGTGCCAGCACCCGGACAGGGTCGAACTCTCGACCCCAGCATTTT.

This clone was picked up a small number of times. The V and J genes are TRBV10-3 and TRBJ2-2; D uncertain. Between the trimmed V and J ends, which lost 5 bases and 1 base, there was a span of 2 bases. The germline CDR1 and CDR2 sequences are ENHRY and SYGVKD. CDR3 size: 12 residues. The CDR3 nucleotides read TGTGCCATCAGTCAGAACACCGGGGAGCTGTTTTTT. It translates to CAISQNTGELFF.

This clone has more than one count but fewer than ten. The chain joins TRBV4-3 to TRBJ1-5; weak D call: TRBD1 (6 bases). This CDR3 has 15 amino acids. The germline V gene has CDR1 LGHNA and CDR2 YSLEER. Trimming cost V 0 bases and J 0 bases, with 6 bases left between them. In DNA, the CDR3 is TGCGCCAGCAGCCAAGAAGGGGGTAGCAATCAGCCCCAGCATTTT. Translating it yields CASSQEGGSNQPQHF.

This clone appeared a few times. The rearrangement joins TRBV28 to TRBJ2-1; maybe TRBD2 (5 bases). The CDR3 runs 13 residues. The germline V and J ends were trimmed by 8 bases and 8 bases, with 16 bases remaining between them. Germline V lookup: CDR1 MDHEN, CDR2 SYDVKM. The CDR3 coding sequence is TGTGCCAGCCTAGCTCATAATAAAGATGAGCAGTTCTTC. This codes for CASLAHNKDEQFF.